This TCR beta chain was retrieved from a study of T cell clonality in common variable immunodeficiency. This clone was counted ten times or more. As yet, its antigen is unknown. Read data end 3 residues before the CDR3 end; the end is taken from the germline J gene. Study findings and constraints: In common variable immunodeficiency, TCR beta chains reportedly carried fewer deletions and N-nucleotide insertions.

Germline CDR1 SGHTA, CDR2 FQGTGA. Losses at the gene ends were 1 base for V and 4 bases for J; bases not matched to a gene: 0. CDR3 length: 13 amino acids. Repertoires were generated with immunoSEQ multiplex PCR, while TCRdb's copy carries only in-frame clones and drops some. This sample carries approximately 40,000 clones and no singletons, and roughly a tenth goes to the top ten. This rearrangement joins TRBV7-3 to TRBJ1-1, with 7 nucleotides matching TRBD1. The sequenced sample consisted of peripheral blood mononuclear cells. This TCR was recovered from a person aged 18 to 75 in good health. The part of the CDR3 DNA that was read is TGTGCCAGCAGCTTAAGACAGGGCACTGAA. This sequence encodes CASSLRQGTE. The complete CDR3 sequence is CASSLRQGTEAFF.